Shown below are 29 T cell receptor beta chains from a single sample sequenced in a study of human T cells and chemical hapten exposure. TCRdb reprocessed the RACE reads via MiXCR and lists one record per CDR3 protein. The data show 55,000 to 80,000 distinct CDR3 sequences, roughly 11% seen once. Indicated time point: patch test 3, about 24 weeks after DPC sensitization. Treatment meaning: therapeutic diphenylcyclopropenone sensitization with weekly scalp DPC. The specimen was whole blood, collected in connection with sensitization to the hapten diphenylcyclopropenone (DPC). The source is a woman aged 25 to 45 with alopecia areata. Some clones in this sample may be carry-over from other donors' samples.

The chain combines TRBV5-4 with TRBJ2-6, with D tentatively TRBD1 (6 bases). CDR1 is SGHNT, CDR2 YYREEE, per germline (reference sequence). Trimming shortened V by 2 bases and J by 2 bases, and 8 bases separated the two germline ends. The CDR3 is 15 residues long. CDR3 amino acids: CASSFQGTGANVLTF. CDR3 nucleotide sequence: TGTGCCAGCAGCTTCCAGGGGACTGGGGCCAACGTCCTGACTTTC.

The CDR3 is CSARRGGTEAFF. CDR3 nucleotides: TGCAGTGCCCGTCGCGGGGGGACTGAAGCTTTCTTT. The chain recombines TRBV20-1 with TRBJ1-1; D may be TRBD1 (5 bases). The germline CDR1 and CDR2 sequences are DFQATT and SNEGSKA (reference sequence). V was shortened by 6 bases and J by 5 bases, with 13 bases between the two germline ends. The CDR3 contains 12 residues.

The chain carries TRBV6-5 and TRBJ1-2; D remains unclear. This CDR3 region has 16 residues. V was clipped by 0 bases and J by 6 bases, with 17 bases between them. Germline CDR1 is MNHEY and CDR2 is SVGAGI. CDR3 amino acids: CASSYSARLPPNGYTF. CDR3 coding DNA: TGTGCCAGCAGTTACTCGGCACGCTTACCCCCTAATGGCTACACCTTC.

This clonotype has at least ten counts. The chain recombines TRBV7-2 with TRBJ1-6; 7 bases map to TRBD1. Germline values: CDR1 SGHTA, CDR2 FQGNSA. CDR3 length: 18 amino acids. V trimming: 5 bases; J trimming: 6 bases; junction bases outside the gene matches: 16. CDR3 residues: CASSRVDWTQGGNSPLHF. CDR3 nucleotides: TGTGCCAGCAGCCGTGTGGACTGGACTCAGGGGGGTAATTCACCCCTCCACTTT.

This chain connects TRBV20-1 to TRBJ1-1; no definite D call. The CDR3 is made up of 16 amino acids. The V end lost 0 bases, the J end lost 1 base, and 15 bases lay between the germline ends. Germline V gene data show CDR1 as DFQATT and CDR2 as SNEGSKA (reference sequence). The CDR3: CSAREVSRPQNTEAFF. The CDR3 DNA reads TGCAGTGCTAGAGAAGTCTCAAGGCCACAGAACACTGAAGCTTTCTTT.

The chain uses TRBV6-5 and TRBJ2-3; the D gene is possibly TRBD1 (5 bases). V was trimmed by 6 bases and J by 2 bases, leaving 15 bases between them. Germline V gene sequence: CDR1 MNHEY, CDR2 SVGAGI. This CDR3 contains 15 residues. CDR3 loop: CASSRQTLLTDTQYF. The CDR3 DNA reads as TGTGCCAGCAGCCGACAGACATTGCTCACAGATACGCAGTATTTT.

This clonotype was seen more than once but under ten times. This sequence joins TRBV29-1 and TRBJ1-1; no clear D gene. V was trimmed by 1 base and J by 4 bases, leaving 13 bases between them. This CDR3 has 14 residues. Germline V gene lookup returns CDR1 SQVTM and CDR2 ANQGSEA. CDR3 residues: CSVEAPGVGTEAFF. For the CDR3, the DNA is TGCAGCGTTGAAGCGCCGGGAGTAGGCACTGAAGCTTTCTTT.

The chain couples TRBV6-2 or TRBV6-3 to TRBJ1-6; no firm D call. The CDR3 has 16 amino acids. Looked up from germline, CDR1 is MNHEY and CDR2 is SVGEGT. Trimming cost V 2 bases and J 2 bases, with 10 bases left between them. DNA of the CDR3: TGTGCCAGCAGTTACCTGAGGGCAGCCTATAATTCACCCCTCCACTTT. Encoded protein: CASSYLRAAYNSPLHF.

The sample holds a few counts of this clonotype. The chain has TRBV20-1 and TRBJ1-5; D remains ambiguous. Per germline, CDR1 DFQATT and CDR2 SNEGSKA (reference sequence). This CDR3 region has 13 residues. Trimming took off 4 bases at V and 1 base at J, with 8 bases between the two ends. The CDR3 nucleotides are TGCAGTGCTAAGATCGCAAGCAATCAGCCCCAGCATTTT. Protein product: CSAKIASNQPQHF.

This clonotype appeared many times. This chain joins TRBV29-1 and TRBJ1-2; D not certain. V lost 7 bases to trimming and J lost 1 base, with 13 bases between them. CDR1 and CDR2 (germline): SQVTM, ANQGSEA. The CDR3 consists of 13 residues. Here the CDR3 reads CSAETGDNYGYTF. CDR3 nucleotide sequence: TGCAGCGCCGAGACTGGAGATAACTATGGCTACACCTTC.

The chain recombines TRBV6-2 or TRBV6-3 with TRBJ2-5; 7 bases fit TRBD1. Trimming cost V 5 bases and J 3 bases; bases outside gene matches: 9. CDR1 and CDR2 from the germline V gene are MNHEY and SVGEGT. CDR3 length: 15 amino acids. CDR3 region: CASSPSTGWEETQYF. The DNA of the CDR3 is TGTGCCAGCAGTCCCTCGACAGGGTGGGAAGAGACCCAGTACTTC.

In this sample, this clonotype turned up a few times. V gene TRBV20-1 combines with J gene TRBJ2-1; D gene ambiguous. The CDR3 has 12 residues. Germline CDR1 DFQATT, CDR2 SNEGSKA (reference sequence). Trimming took 5 bases from V and 6 from J, leaving 11 bases between them. CDR3 nucleotide sequence: TGCAGTGCTCCTCGGCCTCCCAATGAGCAGTTCTTC. Protein: CSAPRPPNEQFF.

This clonotype was picked up a small number of times. This rearrangement joins TRBV20-1 to TRBJ2-7; D is possibly TRBD1 (6 bases). The V gene's germline CDR1 is DFQATT and CDR2 SNEGSKA (reference sequence). The length of the CDR3 is 13 residues. V was trimmed by 5 bases and J by 3 bases, leaving 14 bases between them. CDR3 residues: CSAFEQGRYEQYF. The CDR3 bases are TGCAGTGCTTTCGAACAGGGCCGCTACGAGCAGTACTTC.

In this sample, this clonotype turned up a few times. This chain joins TRBV30 and TRBJ1-1, with unresolved D. Germline CDR1 GTSNPN, CDR2 SVGIG (reference sequence). This CDR3 has 11 amino acids. Trimming took 5 bases from V and 8 from J, leaving 12 bases between them. The CDR3 is CAWGRGLEAFF. CDR3 nucleotides: TGTGCCTGGGGCAGAGGCCTGGAAGCTTTCTTT.

This sequence joins TRBV29-1 and TRBJ1-2, with 8 bases identical to TRBD1. The V segment lost 4 bases and the J segment 8 bases; nucleotides outside the gene matches: 6. The germline V gene encodes CDR1 SQVTM and CDR2 ANQGSEA. The CDR3 spans 12 residues. CDR3 loop: CSVAGGTGGYTF. The CDR3 DNA is TGCAGCGTTGCAGGCGGGACAGGCGGCTACACCTTC.

This clonotype came up once. This chain connects TRBV28 to TRBJ1-3, with D possibly matching TRBD1 (5 bases). Germline loops: CDR1 MDHEN, CDR2 SYDVKM. V dropped 5 bases and J dropped 8 bases, with 10 bases sitting between them. The CDR3 totals 12 residues. CDR3 in DNA: TGTGCCAGCAGTGCCCAGGGAGACACCATATATTTT. Translating gives CASSAQGDTIYF.

This chain joins TRBV29-1 and TRBJ2-2; D is undetermined. Germline CDR1 reads SQVTM; CDR2 reads ANQGSEA. This CDR3 has 14 amino acids. V was cut by 6 bases and J by 6 bases, with 17 bases left in between. In DNA form, the CDR3 reads TGCAGCGTACGTTGGACGGGTCTACCCGGGGAGCTGTTTTTT. Translation: CSVRWTGLPGELFF.

This clonotype came up many times. The rearrangement uses TRBV5-1 and TRBJ2-7; the match to TRBD1 covers 9 bases. Losses at the gene ends were 4 bases for V and 0 bases for J; bases not matched to a gene: 11. Per germline, CDR1 SGHRS and CDR2 YFSETQ. The CDR3 is 17 amino acids. The CDR3 DNA is TGCGCCAGCAGCCCCCACCGGGACAGGGCTACCTCCTACGAGCAGTACTTC. This gives the protein CASSPHRDRATSYEQYF.

This clonotype was seen a few times. V usage is TRBV19 and J usage is TRBJ1-5; a possible D gene is TRBD1 (6 bases). The CDR3 length is 13 residues. Germline V CDR1 and CDR2: LNHDA, SQIVND (reference sequence). V lost 9 bases and J lost 7, with 16 bases in between. CDR3 in DNA: TGTGCCAGCGCCCACAGGGAGCTCCAGCCCCAGCATTTT. This codes for CASAHRELQPQHF.

V is TRBV11-2 and J is TRBJ1-1; D unresolved. V lost 1 base and J 7 bases, leaving 7 bases between the germline ends. Per germline, CDR1 SGHAT and CDR2 FQNNGV. There are 12 residues in the CDR3. The CDR3 nucleotides read TGTGCCAGCAGCTTAGGTGCGGGTGAAGCTTTCTTT. Amino acid sequence: CASSLGAGEAFF.

The chain uses TRBV6-6 and TRBJ1-4, with D hard to call. Germline V gene sequence: CDR1 MNHNY, CDR2 SVGAGI (reference sequence). The CDR3 extends over 15 amino acids. Trimming shortened V by 0 bases and J by 8 bases, and 13 bases separated the two germline ends. CDR3 DNA: TGTGCCAGCAGTTACTCGATTTTGGTGGACGAAAAACTGTTTTTT. Translating it yields CASSYSILVDEKLFF.

At least ten counts were recorded for this clonotype. This chain uses TRBV7-8 with TRBJ2-1; no reliable D call. V was pared by 8 bases and J by 8 bases, with 7 bases between. The CDR3 loop spans 10 amino acids. Germline CDR1 is SGHVS and CDR2 is FQNEAQ. CDR3: CASSPDEQFF. Written as DNA, the CDR3 is TGTGCCAGCTCCCCAGATGAGCAGTTCTTC.

V usage is TRBV7-9 and J usage is TRBJ1-6; weak D call: TRBD1 (6 bases). The V end lost 5 bases, the J end lost 10 bases, and 18 bases lay between the germline ends. The CDR3 runs to 15 residues. The germline V gene encodes CDR1 SEHNR and CDR2 FQNEAQ (reference sequence). This CDR3 reads CASSPYQGMGSPLHF. Written as DNA, the CDR3 is TGTGCCAGCAGCCCCTACCAGGGGATGGGCTCACCCCTCCACTTT.

This clonotype has a handful of counts. J is TRBJ2-5 and V is TRBV19, with D perhaps TRBD1 (6 bases). V was cut by 0 bases and J by 12 bases, with 17 bases left in between. The CDR3 loop spans 14 amino acids. Germline CDR1 LNHDA, CDR2 SQIVND (reference sequence). This CDR3 is CASSIEPDSKVEYF. The CDR3, as DNA: TGTGCCAGTAGTATAGAGCCGGACAGTAAGGTGGAGTACTTC.

This chain joins TRBV11-2 and TRBJ2-7, with 7 bases lining up with TRBD2. The CDR3 contains 16 residues. CDR1 and CDR2 (germline): SGHAT, FQNNGV. V lost 5 bases, J lost 2 bases, and 12 bases stayed unmatched. The CDR3 nucleotides are TGTGCCAGCAGCCTAAACCCAAGCGGGGCCCCCTACGAGCAGTACTTC. Protein sequence: CASSLNPSGAPYEQYF.

In this sample, this clonotype turned up many times. The chain links TRBV7-2 to TRBJ1-1; 8 bases are shared with TRBD1. J was trimmed by 0 bases and V by 1 base; bases with no gene match: 1. The CDR3 is made up of 15 amino acids. Germline-derived CDR1 and CDR2 are SGHTA and FQGNSA. CDR3 region: CASSLGQGMNTEAFF. The CDR3 coding sequence is TGTGCCAGCAGCTTAGGACAGGGGATGAACACTGAAGCTTTCTTT.

The CDR3 is CASSYTQMNTEAFF. CDR3 coding DNA: TGTGCCAGCAGTTACACACAAATGAACACTGAAGCTTTCTTT. The chain is built from TRBV6-6 and TRBJ1-1, with D hard to call. The CDR3 totals 14 residues. Trimming took 2 bases from V and 0 from J, leaving 7 bases between them. Germline lookup yields CDR1 MNHNY and CDR2 SVGAGI (reference sequence).

The chain uses TRBV29-1 and TRBJ2-1, with 11 bases matching TRBD2. This CDR3 is built from 14 residues. The germline V gene has CDR1 SQVTM and CDR2 ANQGSEA. After removal of 4 bases from V and 4 bases from J, the junction contained 3 bases not matched to a gene. The CDR3 here is CSVVPSGGYNEQFF. In nucleotides, the CDR3 is TGCAGCGTTGTCCCTAGCGGGGGGTACAATGAGCAGTTCTTC.

Many counts were recorded for this clonotype. The V call is TRBV28, the J call TRBJ2-1; D might be TRBD1 (6 bases). Trimming stripped 2 bases from V and 8 bases from J, with 10 bases between. The CDR3 spans 13 residues. CDR1 is MDHEN and CDR2 is SYDVKM in the germline V gene. CDR3 residues: CASSLHRVHEQFF. The CDR3 region has the DNA TGTGCCAGCAGTTTACACAGGGTCCATGAGCAGTTCTTC.